This TCR beta chain was retrieved from a study of T cell changes during pregnancy in multiple sclerosis. TCRdb's copy holds only in-frame clones and misses some; the assay was immunoSEQ multiplex PCR. The data contain over 70,000 clones, approximately 94% of them singletons. V dropped 1 base and J dropped 2 bases, with 13 bases sitting between them. The CDR3 extends over 15 amino acids. The V gene's germline CDR1 is SGHRS and CDR2 YFSETQ. The sequence came from a female donor with multiple sclerosis, enrolled in a pregnancy study. Here the sequenced sample was peripheral blood, taken in the third trimester of pregnancy. J is TRBJ2-7 and V is TRBV5-1, with D perhaps TRBD1 (6 bases). The CDR3 sequence: CASSLTGTLTYEQYF. The CDR3 nucleotides read TGCGCCAGCAGCTTGACAGGGACGTTGACCTACGAGCAGTACTTC.